These 15 T cell receptor beta chains came from one sample sequenced in a study of blood T cell repertoires in COVID-19. Repertoires were generated with immunoSEQ multiplex PCR, while TCRdb's copy carries only in-frame clones and drops some. This sample has fewer than 350,000 clones, with around 87% found just once. The sample comprised peripheral blood. All receptors derive from a woman between 50 and 59 years old who had recovered from COVID-19.

V usage is TRBV4-1 and J usage is TRBJ2-1; 7 bases are a match to TRBD2. The germline V gene has CDR1 MGHRA and CDR2 YSYEKL. Germline trimming cut 6 bases from V and 0 bases from J; bases unmatched to any gene: 17. The length of the CDR3 is 19 residues. The CDR3 protein is CASRPGFGGTGDSYNEQFF. As DNA, the CDR3 is TGCGCCAGCAGACCTGGCTTCGGGGGGACTGGGGACTCCTACAATGAGCAGTTCTTC.

The chain combines TRBV6-5 with TRBJ1-2, with 8 bases matching TRBD1. The CDR3 covers 14 residues. CDR1 is MNHEY, CDR2 SVGAGI, per germline. Trimming took 10 bases from V and 4 from J; bases not matched to a gene: 11. CDR3: CATQTGQGPYGYTF. The CDR3, as DNA: TGTGCCACCCAGACAGGACAGGGACCCTATGGCTACACCTTC.

This clone is a singleton in its sample. The V and J genes are TRBV7-3 and TRBJ2-3, with 7 bases aligning to TRBD2. Germline CDR1 is SGHTA and CDR2 is FQGTGA. V lost 4 bases and J lost 2; bases outside the gene matches: 15. This CDR3 is built from 18 residues. The CDR3, as DNA: TGTGCCAGCAGCTACCCTGGGCTAGCGGCTCCCTACACAGATACGCAGTATTTT. Protein: CASSYPGLAAPYTDTQYF.

This clone was seen only a few times. The chain links TRBV7-2 to TRBJ1-2, with D maybe TRBD1 (6 bases). The CDR3 sequence is 15 residues long. Germline V gene lookup returns CDR1 SGHTA and CDR2 FQGNSA. V shed 5 bases and J shed 6 bases, with 19 bases lying between them. The chain's CDR3 is CASSPPRGRGDGYTF. The CDR3 nucleotides are TGTGCCAGCAGCCCCCCTCGCGGCAGGGGAGATGGCTACACCTTC.

The chain uses TRBV29-1 and TRBJ2-5; 7 bases line up with TRBD2. V shed 7 bases and J 2 bases; nucleotides not matched to a gene: 4. Looked up from germline, CDR1 is SQVTM and CDR2 is ANQGSEA. The CDR3 is made up of 12 amino acids. CDR3 protein: CSGGRAQETQYF. The CDR3 DNA sequence: TGCAGCGGAGGGAGGGCGCAAGAGACCCAGTACTTC.

In its sample, this clone was seen a few times. This rearrangement joins TRBV7-8 to TRBJ1-5; D gene ambiguous. CDR3 length: 15 amino acids. V was clipped by 5 bases and J by 4 bases, with 15 bases between them. The germline gives CDR1 SGHVS, CDR2 FQNEAQ. The CDR3 sequence: CASSPTGSPNQPQHF. The CDR3 region has the DNA TGTGCCAGCAGCCCGACCGGGAGTCCGAATCAGCCCCAGCATTTT.

The chain is built from TRBV19 and TRBJ1-1; 10 positions match TRBD1. J lost 6 bases, V lost 8 bases, and 9 bases had no gene match. Germline V gives CDR1 LNHDA, CDR2 SQIVND (reference sequence). The CDR3 consists of 14 residues. Here the CDR3 DNA reads TGTGCCAGTTATTTGGGGACAGGGGTTTCTGAAGCTTTCTTT. Encoded protein: CASYLGTGVSEAFF.

This clone came up once. The chain employs TRBV18 and TRBJ1-4; 9 bases agree with TRBD1. Germline lookup yields CDR1 KGHSH and CDR2 LQKENI. CDR3 length: 13 residues. The trim removed 3 bases at V and 7 bases at J, leaving 0 bases unmatched. The CDR3 DNA follows: TGTGCCAGCTCACCGGACAGGGGTGAAAAACTGTTTTTT. This codes for CASSPDRGEKLFF.

V and J are TRBV7-2 and TRBJ1-5; maybe TRBD1 (5 bases). Trimming cost V 1 base and J 1 base, with 14 bases left between them. The CDR3 spans 17 residues. Per the germline V gene, CDR1 is SGHTA and CDR2 is FQGNSA. The CDR3 reads CASSLVGGEGSNQPQHF. The CDR3 bases are TGTGCCAGCAGCTTAGTTGGGGGGGAAGGAAGCAATCAGCCCCAGCATTTT.

The chain carries TRBV2 and TRBJ1-4; maybe TRBD1 (5 bases). V lost 6 bases, J lost 14 bases, and 13 bases lay in between. Looked up from germline, CDR1 is SNHLY and CDR2 is FYNNEI. CDR3 length equals 11 residues. The CDR3 reads CASRLGTGLFF. In nucleotides, the CDR3 is TGTGCCAGCAGGCTCGGGACTGGTCTGTTTTTT.

The rearrangement uses TRBV7-3 and TRBJ2-1; D ambiguous. CDR3 size: 13 residues. Germline V gene data show CDR1 as SGHTA and CDR2 as FQGTGA. V gave up 5 bases and J gave up 6 bases, with 11 bases separating them. The CDR3 spells CASSRIRGNEQFF. DNA of the CDR3: TGTGCCAGCAGCCGCATCCGAGGCAATGAGCAGTTCTTC. The complete variable domain, with remaining parts taken from reference TRBV7-3 and TRBJ2-1, reads GAGVSQTPSNKVTEKGKYVELRCDPISGHTALYWYRQSLGQGPEFLIYFQGTGAADDSGLPNDRFFAVRPEGSVSTLKIQRTERGDSAVYLCASSRIRGNEQFFGPGTRLTVL.

The genes are TRBV7-9 and TRBJ1-1; no reliable D call. The V end was cut by 2 bases, the J end by 1 base, with 8 bases between. This CDR3 has 14 residues. Germline assignment: CDR1 SEHNR and CDR2 FQNEAQ (reference sequence). The CDR3 reads CASSLLAGNTEAFF. In DNA form, the CDR3 reads TGTGCCAGCAGCTTACTGGCAGGGAACACTGAAGCTTTCTTT.

The rearrangement joins TRBV4-3 to TRBJ2-1; weak D call: TRBD2 (5 bases). V lost 1 base and J lost 6, with 10 bases in between. The CDR3 runs to 14 residues. Germline CDR1 is LGHNA and CDR2 is YSLEER. As DNA, the CDR3 is TGCGCCAGCAGCCAAGCACTCGCGGGCAATGAGCAGTTCTTC. This codes for CASSQALAGNEQFF.

This clone was recorded only once. The chain has TRBV19 and TRBJ1-4; the D is unclear. CDR3 length: 16 amino acids. Germline V lookup: CDR1 LNHDA, CDR2 SQIVND (reference sequence). The V gene lost 4 bases and the J gene lost 0 bases, with 12 bases spanning the gap. The CDR3 DNA is TGTGCCAGTAGTAGGAACAGCTTTGCAACTAATGAAAAACTGTTTTTT. Amino acids: CASSRNSFATNEKLFF.

V gene TRBV7-9 combines with J gene TRBJ2-1, with TRBD2 identical over 14 bases. J gave up 7 bases and V 4 bases, and 6 bases lay outside the gene matches. This CDR3 region has 16 residues. CDR1 is SEHNR, CDR2 FQNEAQ, per germline (reference sequence). CDR3 coding DNA: TGTGCCAGCAGCTGGACCGGGACTAGCGGGAGTAATGAGCAGTTCTTC. Translated: CASSWTGTSGSNEQFF.